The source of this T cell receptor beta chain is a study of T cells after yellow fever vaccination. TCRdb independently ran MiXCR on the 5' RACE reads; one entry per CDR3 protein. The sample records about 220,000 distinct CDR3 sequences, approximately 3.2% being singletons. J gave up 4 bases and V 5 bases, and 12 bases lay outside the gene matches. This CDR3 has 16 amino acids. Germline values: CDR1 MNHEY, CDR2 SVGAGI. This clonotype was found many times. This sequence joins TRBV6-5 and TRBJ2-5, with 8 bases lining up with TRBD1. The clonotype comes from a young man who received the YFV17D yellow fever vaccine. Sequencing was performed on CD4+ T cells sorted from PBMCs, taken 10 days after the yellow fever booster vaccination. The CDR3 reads CASSPTRGQEGETQYF. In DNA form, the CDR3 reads TGTGCCAGCAGTCCCACCCGGGGACAGGAGGGAGAGACCCAGTACTTC.